These T cell receptor beta chains were read from a single sample in a study of T cell changes during pregnancy in multiple sclerosis. The protocol was immunoSEQ multiplex PCR, while the TCRdb copy is restricted to in-frame clones and leaves out a portion. The data contain roughly 75,000 clones, 75% to 90% of them seen just once; the ten biggest clones take up less than 2.5%. The sample was peripheral blood, taken before pregnancy. These receptors originate from a female donor with multiple sclerosis, enrolled in a pregnancy study. CDR3s include the opening cysteine and the closing phenylalanine or tryptophan. A D gene is named only where the DNA matches it firmly. Not every row has a clone size; where given, it reads once, few, many or a size class.

abundance,j_gene,v_gene,d_gene,CDR3aa,CDR3nt
.,TRBJ2-2,TRBV5-1,TRBD1,CASTRGTGGYTGELFF,TGCGCCAGCACCAGGGGGACAGGGGGTTATACCGGGGAGCTGTTTTTT
.,TRBJ1-2,TRBV7-3,.,CASSLYWNYGYTF,TGTGCCAGCAGCTTATACTGGAACTATGGCTACACCTTC
.,TRBJ2-5,TRBV7-7,TRBD2,CASSLVQGTSGGIQETQYF,TGTGCTAGCAGCTTAGTGCAGGGGACTAGCGGGGGAATCCAAGAGACCCAGTACTTC
.,TRBJ1-1,TRBV11-2,.,CASSLTPYTEAFF,TGTGCCAGCAGCTTGACACCTTACACTGAAGCTTTCTTT
.,TRBJ1-4,TRBV2,.,CASSSQGLEKLFF,TGTGCCAGCAGTTCACAGGGTTTGGAAAAACTGTTTTTT
.,TRBJ1-2,TRBV18,.,CASSPLSESGGYTF,TGTGCCAGCTCACCCCTTTCGGAGTCGGGTGGCTACACCTTC
few,TRBJ1-2,TRBV5-4,TRBD1,CASSLDRGLGYGYTF,TGTGCCAGCAGCTTGGACAGGGGTTTAGGCTATGGCTACACCTTC
.,TRBJ1-4,TRBV29-1,.,CSAVSVSNEKLFF,TGCAGCGCTGTCAGCGTTTCCAATGAAAAACTGTTTTTT
.,TRBJ1-6,TRBV7-8,TRBD1,CASSLRWSRQGNNSPLHF,TGTGCCAGCAGCCTTAGATGGTCTCGACAGGGGAATAATTCACCCCTCCACTTT
.,TRBJ1-1,TRBV19,TRBD1,CASHRDRALNTEAFF,TGTGCCAGCCACCGGGACAGGGCTCTTAACACTGAAGCTTTCTTT
.,TRBJ2-7,TRBV13,.,CASSLPSSYEQYF,TGTGCCAGCAGCTTACCCTCGTCCTACGAGCAGTACTTC
.,TRBJ2-7,TRBV2,TRBD1,CASTGQGAGEQYF,TGTGCCAGCACCGGACAGGGGGCGGGCGAGCAGTACTTC
.,TRBJ2-4,TRBV4-1,TRBD2,CASSPLAGGPTKNIQYF,TGCGCCAGCAGCCCGCTAGCGGGGGGGCCGACCAAAAACATTCAGTACTTC
once,TRBJ1-3,TRBV5-1,.,CASSLEPGNTIYF,TGCGCCAGCAGCTTGGAGCCTGGAAACACCATATATTTT
.,TRBJ1-6,TRBV6-5,.,CASSYGGAGNSPLHF,TGTGCCAGCAGTTATGGGGGCGCGGGTAATTCACCCCTCCACTTT
.,TRBJ1-4,TRBV2,.,CASSAAGRKLFF,TGTGCCAGCAGTGCTGCGGGGAGAAAACTGTTTTTT
.,TRBJ1-6,TRBV2,TRBD1,CASSVGGQGNRPLHF,TGTGCCAGCAGTGTTGGAGGACAGGGGAACCGCCCCCTCCACTTT
once,TRBJ1-1,TRBV5-1,.,CASSGPYRTEAFF,TGCGCCAGCAGCGGCCCTTACAGGACTGAAGCTTTCTTT
.,TRBJ2-2,TRBV6-5,.,CASSQRQTNTGELFF,TGTGCCAGCAGTCAGCGACAGACGAACACCGGGGAGCTGTTTTTT
.,TRBJ2-7,TRBV5-1,.,CASSPKAGGYEQYF,TGCGCCAGCAGCCCCAAAGCCGGGGGCTACGAGCAGTACTTC
once,TRBJ2-7,TRBV6-6,.,CASNQPGTSSYEQYF,TGTGCCAGCAATCAGCCGGGCACTAGCTCCTACGAGCAGTACTTC
.,TRBJ1-6,TRBV9,TRBD1,CASSVTGQNYNSPLHF,TGTGCCAGCAGCGTAACGGGACAGAATTATAATTCACCCCTCCACTTT
.,TRBJ1-6,TRBV7-9,.,CASSFDAGLGSPLHF,TGTGCCAGCAGCTTTGATGCGGGGTTGGGTTCACCCCTCCACTTT
.,TRBJ2-1,TRBV28,.,CASSLAGTLYNEQFF,TGTGCCAGCAGTTTGGCGGGGACCCTCTACAATGAGCAGTTCTTC
.,TRBJ2-7,TRBV28,TRBD1,CASLSPGQSYSYEQYF,TGTGCCAGCCTATCACCGGGACAGAGTTACTCCTACGAGCAGTACTTC
.,TRBJ1-2,TRBV9,.,CASSTGSLYTF,TGTGCCAGCAGCACCGGGAGCCTATACACCTTC
.,TRBJ2-3,TRBV20-1,.,CSARIADTQYF,TGCAGTGCTAGAATCGCAGATACGCAGTATTTT
.,TRBJ1-6,TRBV2,TRBD1,CASSGTGGNSPLHF,TGTGCCAGCAGTGGGACAGGGGGTAATTCACCCCTCCACTTT
.,TRBJ1-2,TRBV7-3,TRBD1,CASSLEVAGTGGSGYTF,TGTGCCAGCAGCTTAGAAGTAGCCGGGACAGGGGGTTCTGGCTACACCTTC
.,TRBJ1-1,TRBV15,.,CATSRERVRTEAFF,TGTGCCACCAGCAGAGAGAGGGTCCGTACTGAAGCTTTCTTT
.,TRBJ1-1,TRBV2,.,CASLRGNTEAFF,TGTGCCAGCCTTAGAGGGAACACTGAAGCTTTCTTT
.,TRBJ1-1,TRBV2,TRBD1,CASRGGQLMNTEAFF,TGTGCCAGCAGGGGGGGACAGCTCATGAACACTGAAGCTTTCTTT
once,TRBJ2-3,TRBV7-2,.,CASSFAYHTDTQYF,TGTGCCAGCAGCTTCGCCTACCACACAGATACGCAGTATTTT
.,TRBJ2-1,TRBV7-9,.,CASSRGLGYRNEQFF,TGTGCCAGCAGCAGGGGACTTGGATACCGCAATGAGCAGTTCTTC
.,TRBJ1-1,TRBV2,.,CASSAISRDTEAFF,TGTGCCAGCAGTGCGATTAGCAGGGACACTGAAGCTTTCTTT
.,TRBJ1-5,TRBV19,.,CASSIGRNQPQHF,TGTGCCAGTAGTATAGGCAGGAATCAGCCCCAGCATTTT
.,TRBJ1-4,TRBV18,TRBD1,CASSQRGQLEKLFF,TGTGCCAGCTCACAAAGGGGACAGCTTGAAAAACTGTTTTTT